The 32 T cell receptor beta chains below were found in one sample sequenced in a study of molecular identifiers for immune sequencing clone quantification. TCRdb called the PCR reads again in MiXCR, with one record for every CDR3 protein. The sample includes about 640,000 distinct CDR3 sequences, about 20% of them seen just once. The sequencing input was naive CD8+ T cells from blood, with Jurkat cell RNA spiked in. Subset here: FACS-sorted CD8+CD4-CCR7+CD45RA+ naive T cells. The source of these receptors is a human donor in good health. Some libraries in this study had Jurkat cell RNA spiked in.

This clonotype was counted many times. This chain connects TRBV7-9 to TRBJ2-3; D gene ambiguous. Germline V lookup: CDR1 SEHNR, CDR2 FQNEAQ (reference sequence). V shed 6 bases and J shed 2 bases, with 9 bases lying between them. CDR3 length: 13 residues. The CDR3 protein is CASSLSLTDTQYF. DNA of the CDR3: TGTGCCAGCAGTTTATCCCTCACAGATACGCAGTATTTT. Drawing the rest from reference TRBV7-9 and TRBJ2-3, the complete variable domain is DTGVSQNPRHKITKRGQNVTFRCDPISEHNRLYWYRQTLGQGPEFLTYFQNEAQLEKSRLLSDRFSAERPKGSFSTLEIQRTEQGDSAMYLCASSLSLTDTQYFGPGTRLTVL.

In this sample, this clonotype turned up a few times. This may be a read error, as it is one base from a much larger clone. V is TRBV7-9 and J is TRBJ2-5; TRBD1 matches at 8 bases. The CDR3 is made up of 16 amino acids. Germline V gives CDR1 SEHNR, CDR2 FQNEAQ (reference sequence). CDR3 nucleotides: TGTGCCAGCAGCCCTTCGGACAGGGTCCTTGGGGAGACCCAGTGCTTC. Residues: CASSPSDRVLGETQCF.

This clonotype showed up just once. DNA of the CDR3: TGTGCCAGCAGTCCCCTGGCCCACTCCTACGAGCAGTACTTC. Residues: CASSPLAHSYEQYF. This chain links TRBV12-3 or TRBV12-4 with TRBJ2-7; D gene unclear. V dropped 5 bases and J dropped 0 bases, with 11 bases sitting between them. This CDR3 is built from 14 residues.

The chain employs TRBV16 and TRBJ2-3, with 7 bases fitting TRBD2. Germline CDR1 and CDR2: KGHSY and FQNENV. The CDR3 runs to 16 residues. J lost 3 bases, V lost 2 bases, and 8 bases had no gene match. The DNA of the CDR3 is TGTGCCAGCAGCCAAGAGCGGGACGGGTTGACAGATACGCAGTATTTT. Encoded protein: CASSQERDGLTDTQYF. Full variable domain (missing parts from reference TRBV16 and TRBJ2-3): GEEVAQTPKHLVRGEGQKAKLYCAPIKGHSYVFWYQQVLKNEFKFLISFQNENVFDETGMPKERFSAKCLPNSPCSLEIQATKLEDSAVYFCASSQERDGLTDTQYFGPGTRLTVL.

This clonotype was counted between two and nine times. The chain recombines TRBV27 with TRBJ1-1; D is uncertain. Trimming took off 1 base at V and 6 bases at J, with 12 bases between the two ends. Per germline, CDR1 MNHEY and CDR2 SMNVEV (reference sequence). The CDR3 loop spans 14 amino acids. CDR3 bases: TGTGCCAGCAGTTTATTGGGAGGGAGGTCTGAAGCTTTCTTT. Residues: CASSLLGGRSEAFF.

The sample holds many counts of this clonotype. The chain uses TRBV4-1 and TRBJ1-1; possible D gene TRBD1, 6 bases. CDR3 size: 13 residues. Germline lookup yields CDR1 MGHRA and CDR2 YSYEKL. Trimming cost V 1 base and J 5 bases, with 8 bases left between them. The CDR3 spells CASSQAGETEAFF. The CDR3 DNA reads TGCGCCAGCAGCCAAGCAGGGGAGACTGAAGCTTTCTTT.

This clonotype was seen at least ten times. The J gene is TRBJ2-2, the V gene TRBV2, with unresolved D. Trimming stripped 4 bases from V and 1 base from J, with 7 bases between. This CDR3 region has 14 residues. The V gene's germline CDR1 is SNHLY and CDR2 FYNNEI. This CDR3 is CASSGDGNTGELFF. Here the CDR3 DNA reads TGTGCCAGCAGTGGGGATGGGAACACCGGGGAGCTGTTTTTT.

This clonotype was seen ten or more times. The CDR3 does not end in the conserved phenylalanine or tryptophan, so this is likely a read error. The limits of the CDR3 on the DNA are not certain, so only TCRdb's listed CDR3 is given. The J gene is TRBJ2-1, the V gene TRBV23-1. TRBV23-1 is labeled an ORF, and its function is uncertain. The CDR3 is 12 residues long, counting both termini. CDR3 protein: CASSHYGTRHFG.

As DNA, the CDR3 is TGTGCCTCTGGGGGGGGGGGCAATGAGCAGTTCTTC. Its protein is CASGGGGNEQFF. V is TRBV19 and J is TRBJ2-1, with 7 bases lining up with TRBD2. The CDR3 spans 12 residues. With 11 bases clipped from V and 6 bases from J, the junction kept 7 bases outside the gene matches. The germline CDR1 and CDR2 sequences are LNHDA and SQIVND (reference sequence).

Points on this clonotype: Possible read error: a much larger clone is one base away. The V and J genes are TRBV2 and TRBJ2-5; TRBD1 matches 7 bases. The CDR3 spans 15 residues. Losses at the gene ends were 6 bases for V and 2 bases for J; bases not matched to a gene: 9. Germline V CDR1 and CDR2: SNHLY, FYNNEI. The CDR3 loop is CASRNTGQMQETQYF. CDR3 DNA sequence: TGTGCCAGCAGAAACACGGGACAGATGCAAGAGACCCAGTACTTC.

On this clonotype: A much larger clone differs from this one at a single base, so this may be a read error. This chain joins TRBV4-2 and TRBJ1-1; D uncertain. The V gene lost 2 bases and the J gene lost 8 bases, with 12 bases spanning the gap. Germline V CDR1 and CDR2: LGHNA, YNFKEQ. This CDR3 spans 13 amino acids. CDR3 coding DNA: TGTGCCAGCAGCCAAACCGGCGGCGGAGAAGCTTTCTTT. This codes for CASSQTGGGEAFF.

This clonotype turned up a few times. The rearrangement uses TRBV12-3 or TRBV12-4 and TRBJ2-2; 10 nucleotides align to TRBD1. V shed 5 bases and J 6 bases; nucleotides not matched to a gene: 12. The CDR3 is 17 residues long. This CDR3 is CASSRQGAGPYSGELFF. CDR3 DNA: TGTGCCAGCAGTCGACAGGGGGCTGGACCTTACTCCGGGGAGCTGTTTTTT.

This clonotype has ten or more counts. The CDR3 sequence is CASSNSQGSQETQYF. The CDR3 nucleotides read TGTGCCAGCAGTAACTCCCAGGGATCCCAAGAGACCCAGTACTTC. The chain recombines TRBV12-3 or TRBV12-4 with TRBJ2-5; possibly TRBD1 for D (5 bases). The V gene lost 5 bases and the J gene lost 1 base, with 14 bases spanning the gap. The CDR3 consists of 15 residues.

This clonotype was found many times. This chain connects TRBV2 to TRBJ2-3; D is undetermined. The CDR3 loop spans 16 amino acids. V was cut by 3 bases and J by 0 bases, with 13 bases left in between. CDR1 is SNHLY and CDR2 is FYNNEI in the germline V gene. The CDR3 region is CASSEAARPSTDTQYF. CDR3 bases: TGTGCCAGCAGTGAGGCGGCCAGGCCCAGCACAGATACGCAGTATTTT.

This clonotype was observed a handful of times. The chain recombines TRBV10-1 with TRBJ2-7; D might be TRBD2 (6 bases). The CDR3 loop spans 13 amino acids. V lost 6 bases, J lost 2 bases, and 11 bases lay in between. CDR1 WNHNN and CDR2 SYGVQD come from the germline V gene (reference sequence). The CDR3 loop reads CASSGTVTYEQYF. The CDR3 DNA sequence: TGCGCCAGCAGCGGGACTGTTACCTACGAGCAGTACTTC.

J is TRBJ2-7 and V is TRBV6-2 or TRBV6-3; no definite D call. The CDR3 covers 15 residues. V was trimmed by 0 bases and J by 6 bases, leaving 15 bases between them. The germline CDR1 and CDR2 sequences are MNHEY and SVGEGT. The CDR3 loop reads CASSYSDPAVGEQYF. The CDR3 bases are TGTGCCAGCAGTTACTCGGACCCCGCGGTTGGCGAGCAGTACTTC.

J is TRBJ1-4 and V is TRBV5-5; D call uncertain. V was shortened by 0 bases and J by 2 bases, with 8 bases between the two germline ends. The germline V gene has CDR1 SGHKS and CDR2 YYEKEE (reference sequence). The CDR3 has 15 amino acids. CDR3 coding DNA: TGTGCCAGCAGCTTGGAGTCTGGGACTAATGAAAAACTGTTTTTT. Translated: CASSLESGTNEKLFF.

This clonotype was observed a handful of times. The V gene is TRBV4-1, the J gene TRBJ1-6; D unresolved. The CDR3 sequence is 13 residues long. Germline V gives CDR1 MGHRA, CDR2 YSYEKL. V gave up 3 bases and J gave up 6 bases, with 6 bases separating them. The CDR3 region is CASSQELNSPLHF. For the CDR3, the DNA is TGCGCCAGCAGCCAGGAACTTAATTCACCCCTCCACTTT.

With regard to this clonotype: Being one base from a much bigger clone, this may be a read error. The chain has TRBV27 and TRBJ1-5; D possibly corresponds to TRBD1 (5 bases). V was cut by 4 bases and J by 9 bases, with 13 bases left in between. Germline loops: CDR1 MNHEY, CDR2 SMNVEV (reference sequence). CDR3 length equals 13 residues. CDR3 protein: CASSSGLHRPQHF. The CDR3 DNA is TGTGCCAGCAGTTCAGGGCTGCATCGGCCCCAGCATTTT.

This chain joins TRBV30 and TRBJ2-7; D might be TRBD1 (5 bases). CDR1 is GTSNPN and CDR2 is SVGIG in the germline V gene (reference sequence). The CDR3 spans 12 residues. V dropped 7 bases and J dropped 0 bases, with 10 bases sitting between them. CDR3 residues: CAFIDSSYEQYF. In DNA form, the CDR3 reads TGTGCCTTCATCGACAGCTCCTACGAGCAGTACTTC.

With regard to this clonotype: A much larger clone lies a single base off, so this may be a read error. J is TRBJ2-7 and V is TRBV5-1; D perhaps matches TRBD1 (6 bases). V lost 3 bases to trimming and J lost 4 bases, with 14 bases between them. The V gene's germline CDR1 is SGHRS and CDR2 YFSETQ. This CDR3 is built from 14 residues. The CDR3 coding sequence is TGCGCCAGCAGCTCAGGAGATACAGGGTACGAGCAGTACTTC. Translation: CASSSGDTGYEQYF.

V usage is TRBV27 and J usage is TRBJ1-6; D not resolved. V was cut by 8 bases and J by 7 bases, with 6 bases left in between. Germline CDR1 and CDR2: MNHEY and SMNVEV (reference sequence). This CDR3 contains 11 residues. CDR3 sequence: CASGWNSPLHF. CDR3 bases: TGTGCCAGCGGTTGGAATTCACCCCTCCACTTT.

This clonotype was seen at least ten times. This chain uses TRBV6-5 with TRBJ2-2, with D possibly being TRBD2 (6 bases). CDR1 MNHEY and CDR2 SVGAGI come from the germline V gene. Trimming removed 4 bases at V and 0 bases at J, with 18 bases between. The CDR3 consists of 18 residues. The CDR3 sequence is CASSSSRRAGTNTGELFF. The CDR3 region has the DNA TGTGCCAGCAGTTCCAGCCGTAGGGCGGGGACGAACACCGGGGAGCTGTTTTTT.

This clonotype was seen a handful of times. V usage is TRBV20-1 and J usage is TRBJ1-2; the match to TRBD1 covers 9 bases. J lost 6 bases, V lost 6 bases, and 8 bases had no gene match. This CDR3 has 13 residues. The germline V gene encodes CDR1 DFQATT and CDR2 SNEGSKA (reference sequence). In nucleotides, the CDR3 is TGCAGTGCCAGACTTAACAGGGGGCATGGCTACACCTTC. Protein sequence: CSARLNRGHGYTF.

On this clonotype: A read error is possible here, since a much larger clone lies one base away. The rearrangement joins TRBV2 to TRBJ1-5; D might be TRBD1 (6 bases). V dropped 3 bases and J dropped 3 bases, with 12 bases sitting between them. Germline CDR1 is SNHLY and CDR2 is FYNNEI. The CDR3 has 15 residues. In nucleotides, the CDR3 is TGTGCCAGCAGTGACAGGGGCCTTAACAATCAGCCCCAGCATTTT. Its translation is CASSDRGLNNQPQHF.

This clonotype has at least ten counts. The chain uses TRBV19 and TRBJ2-7; TRBD1 aligns across 8 bases. The CDR3 spans 15 residues. Germline loops: CDR1 LNHDA, CDR2 SQIVND (reference sequence). V trimming: 3 bases; J trimming: 0 bases; junction bases outside the gene matches: 4. The CDR3 DNA reads as TGTGCCAGTAGTATCCGGACAGGGAACTCCTACGAGCAGTACTTC. Amino acid sequence: CASSIRTGNSYEQYF.

Turning to this clonotype: A much larger clone differs from this one at a single base, so this may be a read error. Here the CDR3 omits its conserved ending phenylalanine or tryptophan, so a read error is the likely source. The chain carries TRBV4-2 and TRBJ2-3; 10 bases align to TRBD2. Unmatched junction bases numbered 7, after V lost 4 bases and J lost 3 bases. Germline CDR1 is LGHNA and CDR2 is YNFKEQ. The CDR3 loop spans 16 amino acids. CDR3 nucleotides: TGTGCCAGCAGCCGCGCTAGCGGGAGTTTGACAGATACGCAGTATCTT. Its protein product is CASSRASGSLTDTQYL.

This clonotype was recorded many times. V is TRBV9 and J is TRBJ2-3; 9 bases are shared with TRBD2. V lost 3 bases, J lost 2 bases, and 4 bases stayed unmatched. Germline V gene lookup returns CDR1 SGDLS and CDR2 YYNGEE. This CDR3 is built from 15 residues. CDR3: CASSAVAGDTDTQYF. The CDR3 coding sequence is TGTGCCAGCAGCGCTGTAGCGGGAGACACAGATACGCAGTATTTT.

This clonotype was picked up many times. The J gene is TRBJ2-7, the V gene TRBV7-9; D unresolved. The V gene lost 4 bases and the J gene lost 1 base, with 14 bases spanning the gap. Germline values: CDR1 SEHNR, CDR2 FQNEAQ (reference sequence). CDR3 size: 15 residues. CDR3 sequence (DNA): TGTGCCAGCAGCTCTACAAGGAAAGGGTCCTACGAGCAGTACTTC. This codes for CASSSTRKGSYEQYF.

With regard to this clonotype: A much larger clone lies one base from this, so it may be a read error. The conserved phenylalanine or tryptophan is not found at the CDR3 terminus, so this likely reflects a read error. The V call is TRBV24-1, the J call TRBJ1-1; D is perhaps TRBD1 (5 bases). Trimming pared 12 bases from V and 5 bases from J, leaving 15 bases between. CDR3 length: 12 amino acids. Germline V gene lookup returns CDR1 KGHDR and CDR2 SFDVKD. CDR3 DNA: TGTGCCGCAGGGACTCGGGGGACTGAAGCTTTCCTT. This translates into CAAGTRGTEAFL.

At least ten counts were recorded for this clonotype. This sequence joins TRBV27 and TRBJ1-3; maybe TRBD1 (6 bases). V lost 4 bases and J lost 3, with 16 bases in between. CDR1 is MNHEY, CDR2 SMNVEV, per germline (reference sequence). CDR3 size: 16 residues. The CDR3 sequence is CASSSSGGAGGNTIYF. CDR3 DNA sequence: TGTGCCAGCAGTTCCTCTGGGGGGGCTGGTGGAAACACCATATATTTT.

This clonotype has ten or more counts. The genes are TRBV28 and TRBJ1-5; no clear D gene. From germline, CDR1 is MDHEN and CDR2 SYDVKM. The CDR3 runs 15 residues. Deletions cut 5 bases from V and 0 bases from J, with 11 bases between. As DNA, the CDR3 is TGTGCCAGCAGTCCCCGAGCTGTTAGCAATCAGCCCCAGCATTTT. Translated: CASSPRAVSNQPQHF.